The T cell receptor (beta chain) under discussion was sequenced for a study of cytomegalovirus exposure and HLA in healthy donors. Nominally healthy donors were sampled, though unrecorded immune exposures were likely. This clone was detected only a few times. Antigen specificity is unknown. Deletions cut 0 bases from V and 8 bases from J, with 7 bases between. The CDR3 is 11 residues long. The germline CDR1 and CDR2 sequences are DFQATT and SNEGSKA (reference sequence). Study findings and constraints: According to reports, the classifier identified cytomegalovirus status with high specificity and sensitivity.

With 60 Vbeta and 13 Jbeta primers, the PCR was carried out. The method was immunoSEQ multiplex PCR; TCRdb's version includes in-frame clones alone and lacks a portion of them. The data show under 200,000 clones, around 68% seen once. The specimen was PBMCs. This receptor was identified in a man in his fifties in good health and CMV-seronegative. This chain uses TRBV20-1 with TRBJ1-2; D is unclear. In nucleotides, the CDR3 is TGCAGTGCTAGAGACGGGAAGGGCTACACCTTC. This encodes CSARDGKGYTF.